Detailed here is one T cell receptor beta chain. What it binds is unknown. Germline CDR1 reads SNHLY; CDR2 reads FYNNEI. Between the trimmed V and J ends, which lost 1 base and 4 bases, there was a span of 11 bases. The CDR3 totals 15 residues. Only in-frame clones appear in the TCRdb table, and some are missing; sequencing was by immunoSEQ multiplex PCR. There are under 130,000 clones in the sample; around 87% occur only once, and about 2.5% lies in the top ten. The sample is drawn from a study of T cell responses to AZD1222 COVID-19 vaccine. Findings of the study overall: Donors were largely white British and mainly female; clonal diversity was possibly underestimated. Unmutated variant regions reportedly attract nearly half of all spike-specific TCRs.

This sample comprised peripheral blood, obtained on day 0 of AZD1222 vaccination. The source is an adult in good health. The rearrangement joins TRBV2 to TRBJ1-3; a weak D match, TRBD1 (5 bases). CDR3 region: CASSEGWTSGNTIYF. The CDR3 coding sequence is TGTGCCAGCAGTGAAGGTTGGACATCGGGAAACACCATATATTTT.